This TCR beta chain was captured in a study of blood T cell repertoires in COVID-19. Across the whole study: Researchers got acute and convalescent COVID-19 samples from the United States, Italy and Spain.

In the authors' workflow: Researchers report that nucleated cell counts were estimated from reference gene primer amplification. The protocol was immunoSEQ multiplex PCR, while the TCRdb copy is restricted to in-frame clones and leaves out a portion. V and J calls and clone size come straight from that table; D and trimming were deduced from the DNA. The table lists some 300,000 clones, 88% of them singletons. Germline loops: CDR1 ENHRY, CDR2 SYGVKD. V dropped 7 bases and J dropped 5 bases, with 15 bases sitting between them. The CDR3 runs 13 residues. Sequenced: peripheral blood. The TCR was taken from a woman aged 30 to 39 who had recovered from COVID-19. The rearrangement joins TRBV10-3 to TRBJ2-7, with a possible D match to TRBD1 (5 bases). CDR3 in amino acids: CAIKPGHSHEQYF. CDR3 DNA: TGTGCCATCAAGCCCGGACATTCCCACGAGCAGTACTTC.